This entry features one TCR beta chain sequence. The data are from a study of blood T cell repertoires in COVID-19. About the research overall: T cells, B-cell-depleted T cells, or PBMCs provided the cDNA or gDNA that served as material.

CDR1 is SQVTM and CDR2 is ANQGSEA in the germline V gene. The V and J ends lost 3 bases and 5 bases respectively, with 10 bases between them. The CDR3 extends over 12 amino acids. Under the authors' procedure: By means of reference gene primer amplification, nucleated cell counts were estimated. Sequencing used immunoSEQ multiplex PCR; TCRdb keeps in-frame clones, though not all of them. D and trimming were read from the DNA, whereas the V and J calls and clone size are those reported in that table. The data show 100,000 or so clones, about four fifths seen once. This chain uses TRBV29-1 with TRBJ2-5, with a tentative D call TRBD2 (6 bases). The clonotype comes from a woman between 70 and 85 years old with acute or convalescent COVID-19. The sequenced material came from peripheral blood. The CDR3 DNA follows: TGCAGCGTTGATTGGGGGAGGGAGACCCAGTACTTC. Amino acids: CSVDWGRETQYF.